Listed below are T cell receptor beta chains from one sample, sequenced in a study of blood T cell repertoires in COVID-19. Using immunoSEQ multiplex PCR, the repertoire was profiled, and TCRdb retains in-frame clones only, with some absent. The table includes some 150,000 clones, roughly 87% detected once. Sequenced material: peripheral blood. The receptors originated from a woman aged 45-59 years with acute or convalescent COVID-19. Each CDR3 is given with its conserved first and last residue.

15 | TRBJ2-1 | TRBV3-1/TRBV3-2 | CASSQELAGFNEQFF
17 | TRBJ2-2 | TRBV18 | CASSPPAGGPRTGELFF
15 | TRBJ2-5 | TRBV24-1 | CATSERTGLQETQYF
17 | TRBJ1-3 | TRBV5-1 | CASSPRTGGAPADTIYF
14 | TRBJ2-5 | TRBV11-3 | CASSTGGAGETQYF
11 | TRBJ2-7 | TRBV20-1 | CSAGQKNEQYF
13 | TRBJ2-5 | TRBV6-2/TRBV6-3 | CASSPSGRETQYF
15 | TRBJ2-5 | TRBV24-1 | CATSGSGESQETQYF
13 | TRBJ1-1 | TRBV5-1 | CASSKDRGTEAFF
15 | TRBJ2-1 | TRBV19 | CASGTGGTPHNEQFF
16 | TRBJ1-3 | TRBV3-1/TRBV3-2 | CASSQEGAVSGNTIYF
16 | TRBJ1-2 | TRBV7-8 | CASSLDRGQGVYGYTF
14 | TRBJ1-1 | TRBV27 | CASSLAGAGTEAFF
16 | TRBJ2-7 | TRBV24-1 | CATSDSRQFRSYEQYF
17 | TRBJ2-5 | TRBV9 | CASSAGRGRVNQETQYF
14 | TRBJ1-6 | TRBV6-5 | CASSSDRYNSPLHF
16 | TRBJ1-1 | TRBV11-3 | CASSFATRTQNTEAFF
12 | TRBJ1-1 | TRBV19 | CASTPRGPEAFF
16 | TRBJ2-3 | TRBV11-2 | CASSGEWFTSTDTQYF
15 | TRBJ2-2 | TRBV3-1/TRBV3-2 | CASSRDYTLLGELFF
14 | TRBJ1-2 | TRBV19 | CASSHREGNYGYTF
13 | TRBJ2-1 | TRBV27 | CASSLRSYNEQFF
11 | TRBJ1-2 | TRBV19 | CASLYNYGYTF
15 | TRBJ2-2 | TRBV6-5 | CASGRTGELTGELFF
14 | TRBJ1-4 | TRBV5-1 | CASSSGQGNEKLFF
14 | TRBJ1-1 | TRBV6-6 | CASTIQEVNTEAFF
14 | TRBJ2-1 | TRBV19 | CASSYTGTGALQFF
12 | TRBJ2-7 | TRBV11-2 | CASSPQGFEQYF
16 | TRBJ2-1 | TRBV7-2 | CASSPSREGGQNEQFF
13 | TRBJ2-5 | TRBV4-1 | CASSQESIETQYF
17 | TRBJ2-1 | TRBV19 | CASSVALAGVSYNEQFF
16 | TRBJ2-7 | TRBV6-1 | CASNDPGHRRTYEQYF
14 | TRBJ1-3 | TRBV4-2 | CASSQDRVGNTIYF
15 | TRBJ2-3 | TRBV4-1 | CASSQWDSAGDTQYF
12 | TRBJ1-4 | TRBV30 | CAWASSYEKLFF
13 | TRBJ2-1 | TRBV11-3 | CASSQQGYNEQFF
14 | TRBJ2-5 | TRBV7-2 | CASSSGLFQETQYF
16 | TRBJ2-2 | TRBV5-4 | CASSGEGTGATGELFF
14 | TRBJ2-1 | TRBV11-2 | CASSLASGSLEQFF
13 | TRBJ2-7 | TRBV10-3 | CAISNYSGYEQYF
14 | TRBJ2-7 | TRBV19 | CASSSQGQHYEQYF
13 | TRBJ2-3 | TRBV12-3/TRBV12-4 | CASRGQALDTQYF
16 | TRBJ2-1 | TRBV10-3 | CATRLAGGHSSDEQFF
14 | TRBJ1-6 | TRBV15 | CATSRDRGRSPLHF
16 | TRBJ1-5 | TRBV6-6 | CASSLGQGANNQPQHF
13 | TRBJ1-2 | TRBV12-3/TRBV12-4 | CASSSSEGYGYTF
14 | TRBJ1-5 | TRBV19 | CASSIVISNQPQHF
14 | TRBJ1-2 | TRBV30 | CAWSVGHRPGSYTF